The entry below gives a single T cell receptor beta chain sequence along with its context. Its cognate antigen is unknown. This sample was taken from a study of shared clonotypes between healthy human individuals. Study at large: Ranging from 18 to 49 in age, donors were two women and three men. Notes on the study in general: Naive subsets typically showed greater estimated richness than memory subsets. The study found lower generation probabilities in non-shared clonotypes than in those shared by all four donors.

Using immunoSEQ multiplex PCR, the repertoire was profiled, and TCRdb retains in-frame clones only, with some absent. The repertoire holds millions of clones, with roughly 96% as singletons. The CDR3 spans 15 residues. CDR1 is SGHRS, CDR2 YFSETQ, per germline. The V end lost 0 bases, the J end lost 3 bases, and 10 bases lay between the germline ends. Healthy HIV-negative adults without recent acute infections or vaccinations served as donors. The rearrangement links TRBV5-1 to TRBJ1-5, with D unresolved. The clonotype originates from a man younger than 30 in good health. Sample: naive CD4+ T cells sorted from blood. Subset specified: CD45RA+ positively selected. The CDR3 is CASSLDGSPNQPQHF. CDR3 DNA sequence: TGCGCCAGCAGCTTGGACGGCAGCCCCAATCAGCCCCAGCATTTT. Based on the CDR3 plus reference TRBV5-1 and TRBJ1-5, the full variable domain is KAGVTQTPRYLIKTRGQQVTLSCSPISGHRSVSWYQQTPGQGLQFLFEYFSETQRNKGNFPGRFSGRQFSNSRSEMNVSTLELGDSALYLCASSLDGSPNQPQHFGDGTRLSIL.